Sequencing of this T cell receptor (beta chain) was carried out in a study of early T cells in non-severe SARS-CoV-2 infection. As for the study in general: Alpha and beta chains were unpaired, from unsorted whole-blood bulk RNA.

Individual cDNA molecules were tagged with unique molecular identifiers, the study reported. TCRdb passed the 5' RACE reads through MiXCR, listing each CDR3 protein once. Here the sample spans some 89,000 distinct CDR3 sequences, 8% to 13% being singletons. At least ten counts were recorded for this clonotype. Its specificity is unknown. Study outcomes and limitations: Anti-spike CD8 responses were favored in VDJdb matching, and private and CD4 specificities were missed.

This TCR was recovered from an adult who was a healthcare worker with PCR-confirmed SARS-CoV-2 infection or an uninfected control (not recorded which). This specimen consisted of whole blood, obtained at baseline.

The CDR3 sequence is CSAWDRGPYGELFF. In DNA form, the CDR3 reads TGCAGTGCGTGGGACAGGGGGCCGTACGGGGAGCTGTTTTTT. V and J are TRBV20-1 and TRBJ2-2, with TRBD1 identical over 12 bases. V was pared by 6 bases and J by 7 bases, with 6 bases of the junction left unmatched. The CDR3 has 14 amino acids. Germline-derived CDR1 and CDR2 are DFQATT and SNEGSKA (reference sequence).